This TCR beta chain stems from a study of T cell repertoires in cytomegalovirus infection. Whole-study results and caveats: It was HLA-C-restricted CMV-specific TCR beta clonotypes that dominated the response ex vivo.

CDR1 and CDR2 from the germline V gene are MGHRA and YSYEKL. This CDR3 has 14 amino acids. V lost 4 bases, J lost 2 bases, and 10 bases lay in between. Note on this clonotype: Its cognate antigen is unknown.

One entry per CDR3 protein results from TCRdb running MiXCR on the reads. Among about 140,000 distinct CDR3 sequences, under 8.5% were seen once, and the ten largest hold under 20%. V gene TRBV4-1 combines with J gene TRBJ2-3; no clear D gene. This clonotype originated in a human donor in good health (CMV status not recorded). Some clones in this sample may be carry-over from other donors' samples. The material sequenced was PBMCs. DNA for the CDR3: TGCGCCAGCAGCCGGGCTAGACTCACAGATACGCAGTATTTT. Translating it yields CASSRARLTDTQYF.